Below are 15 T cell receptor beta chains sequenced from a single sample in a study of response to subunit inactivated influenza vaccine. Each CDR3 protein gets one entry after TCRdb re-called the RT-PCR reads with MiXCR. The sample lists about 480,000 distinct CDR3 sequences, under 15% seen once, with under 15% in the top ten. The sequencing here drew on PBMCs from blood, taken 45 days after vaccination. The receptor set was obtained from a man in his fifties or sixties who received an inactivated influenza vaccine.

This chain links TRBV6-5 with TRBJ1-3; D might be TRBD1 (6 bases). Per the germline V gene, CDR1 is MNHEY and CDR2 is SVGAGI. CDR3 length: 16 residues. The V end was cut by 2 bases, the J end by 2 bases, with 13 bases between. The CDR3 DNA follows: TGTGCCAGCAGTTACGCCCAAACAGGGACTGGAAACACCATATATTTT. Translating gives CASSYAQTGTGNTIYF.

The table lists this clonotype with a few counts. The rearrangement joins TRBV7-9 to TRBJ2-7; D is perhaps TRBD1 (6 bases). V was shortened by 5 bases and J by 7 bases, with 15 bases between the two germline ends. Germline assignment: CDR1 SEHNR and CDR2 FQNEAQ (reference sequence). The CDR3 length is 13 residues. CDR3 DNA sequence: TGTGCCAGCAGCGGAAGAGGGACACCAGAGCAGTACTTC. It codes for CASSGRGTPEQYF. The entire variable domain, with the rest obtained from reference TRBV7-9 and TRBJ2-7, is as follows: DTGVSQNPRHKITKRGQNVTFRCDPISEHNRLYWYRQTLGQGPEFLTYFQNEAQLEKSRLLSDRFSAERPKGSFSTLEIQRTEQGDSAMYLCASSGRGTPEQYFGPGTRLTVT.

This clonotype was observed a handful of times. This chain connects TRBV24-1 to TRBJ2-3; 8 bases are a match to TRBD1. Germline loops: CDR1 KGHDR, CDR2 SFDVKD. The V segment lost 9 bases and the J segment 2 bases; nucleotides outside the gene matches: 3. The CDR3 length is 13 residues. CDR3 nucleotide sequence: TGTGCCACCGGACAGGGATACACAGATACGCAGTATTTT. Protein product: CATGQGYTDTQYF.

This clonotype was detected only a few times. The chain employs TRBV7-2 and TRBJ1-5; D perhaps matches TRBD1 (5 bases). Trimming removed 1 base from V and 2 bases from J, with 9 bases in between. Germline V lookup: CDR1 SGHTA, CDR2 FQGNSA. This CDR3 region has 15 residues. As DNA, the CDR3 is TGTGCCAGCAGCTTAGTCCAGGGTGGCAATCAGCCCCAGCATTTT. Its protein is CASSLVQGGNQPQHF.

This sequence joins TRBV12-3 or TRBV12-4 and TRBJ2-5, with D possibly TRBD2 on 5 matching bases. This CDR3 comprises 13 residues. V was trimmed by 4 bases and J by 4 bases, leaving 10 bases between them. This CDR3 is CASSWLGAETQYF. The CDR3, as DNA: TGTGCCAGCAGTTGGCTGGGAGCAGAGACCCAGTACTTC.

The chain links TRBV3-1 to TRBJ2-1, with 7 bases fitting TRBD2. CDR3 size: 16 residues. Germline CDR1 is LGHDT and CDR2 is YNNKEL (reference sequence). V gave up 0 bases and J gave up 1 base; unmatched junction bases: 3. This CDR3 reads CASSQERLASYNEQFF. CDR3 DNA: TGTGCCAGCAGCCAAGAACGACTAGCTTCCTACAATGAGCAGTTCTTC.

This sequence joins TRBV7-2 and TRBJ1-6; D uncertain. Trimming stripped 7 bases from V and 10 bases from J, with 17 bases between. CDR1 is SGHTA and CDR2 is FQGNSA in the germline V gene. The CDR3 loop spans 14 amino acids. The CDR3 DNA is TGTGCCAGCAAAAGAGACTGGGAATGGTCACCCCTCCACTTT. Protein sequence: CASKRDWEWSPLHF.

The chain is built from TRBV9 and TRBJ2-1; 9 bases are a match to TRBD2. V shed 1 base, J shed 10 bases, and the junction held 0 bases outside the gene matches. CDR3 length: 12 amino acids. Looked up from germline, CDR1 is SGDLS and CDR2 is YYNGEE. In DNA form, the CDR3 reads TGTGCCAGCAGCGTAACTAGCGGGGAGCAGTTCTTC. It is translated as CASSVTSGEQFF.

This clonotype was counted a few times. The CDR3 nucleotides are TGTGCCATCAGGGACAGGTCCGGCACAGATACGCAGTATTTT. This translates into CAIRDRSGTDTQYF. The V and J genes are TRBV10-3 and TRBJ2-3; 7 nucleotides agree with TRBD1. Germline V gene sequence: CDR1 ENHRY, CDR2 SYGVKD. The length of the CDR3 is 14 residues. After removal of 6 bases from V and 1 base from J, the junction contained 4 bases not matched to a gene.

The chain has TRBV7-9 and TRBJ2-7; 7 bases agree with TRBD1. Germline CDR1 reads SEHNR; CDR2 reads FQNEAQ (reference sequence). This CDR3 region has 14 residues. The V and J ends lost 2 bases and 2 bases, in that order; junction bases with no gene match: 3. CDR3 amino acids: CASSLKDRPYEQYF. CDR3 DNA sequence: TGTGCCAGCAGCTTAAAGGACAGGCCCTACGAGCAGTACTTC.

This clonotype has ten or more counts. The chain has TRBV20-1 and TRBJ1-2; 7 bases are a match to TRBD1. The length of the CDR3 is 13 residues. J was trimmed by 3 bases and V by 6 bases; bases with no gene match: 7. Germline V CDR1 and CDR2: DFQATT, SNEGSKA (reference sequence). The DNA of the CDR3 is TGCAGTGCACGGACAGGAGGTTACTATGGCTACACCTTC. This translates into CSARTGGYYGYTF.

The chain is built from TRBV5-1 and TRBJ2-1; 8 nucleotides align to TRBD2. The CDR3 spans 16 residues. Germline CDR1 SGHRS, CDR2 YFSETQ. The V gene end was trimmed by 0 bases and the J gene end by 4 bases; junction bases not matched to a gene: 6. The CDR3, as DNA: TGCGCCAGCAGCTTGGTGGCTAGCGGGTTTTACAATGAGCAGTTCTTC. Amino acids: CASSLVASGFYNEQFF.

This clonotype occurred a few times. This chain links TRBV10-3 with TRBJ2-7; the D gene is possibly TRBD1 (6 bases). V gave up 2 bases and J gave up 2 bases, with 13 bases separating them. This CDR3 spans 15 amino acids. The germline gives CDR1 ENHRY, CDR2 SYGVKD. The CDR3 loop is CAISEGQGWPYEQYF. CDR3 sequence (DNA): TGTGCCATCAGTGAGGGCCAGGGGTGGCCCTACGAGCAGTACTTC.

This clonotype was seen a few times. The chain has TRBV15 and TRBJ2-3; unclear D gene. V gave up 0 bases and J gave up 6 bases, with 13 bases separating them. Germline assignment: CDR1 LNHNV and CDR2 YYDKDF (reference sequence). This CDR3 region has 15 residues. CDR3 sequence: CATSREISRVDTQYF. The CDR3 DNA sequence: TGTGCCACCAGCAGAGAGATTAGTAGGGTGGATACGCAGTATTTT.

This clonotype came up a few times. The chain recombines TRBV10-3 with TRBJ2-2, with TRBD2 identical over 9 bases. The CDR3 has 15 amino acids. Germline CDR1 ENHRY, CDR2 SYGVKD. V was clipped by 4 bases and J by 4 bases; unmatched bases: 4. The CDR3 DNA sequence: TGTGCCATCAGTGTAGCGGGGGCCTCCACCGGGGAGCTGTTTTTT. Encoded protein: CAISVAGASTGELFF.